This TCR beta chain emerged from a study of spatial heterogeneity in lung cancer. Noted time point: sample taken at primary tumor resection. Sequencing of whole RNA from tumor, nontumor lung or frozen PBMC involved no sorting. Regarding this clonotype: The target antigen is unknown. This beta chain was picked up by a library intended for alpha chains and is off target, so its count carries little meaning.

Study-level points and caveats: Counts of expanded alpha and beta TCRs within tumors tracked the tumor nonsynonymous mutation count.

MiXCR, run by TCRdb on the 5' RACE reads, gives a single entry per CDR3 protein. The table shows some 9,800 distinct CDR3 sequences, with roughly 51% occurring only once. The CDR3 spans 14 residues. The germline gives CDR1 SGHTA, CDR2 FQGNSA. V was clipped by 3 bases and J by 4 bases, with 11 bases between them. The chain employs TRBV7-2 and TRBJ2-3; D unclear. The sequence derives from a female donor with early-stage non-small cell lung cancer. Sequences were derived from lung tumor tissue, sampled at surgery. CDR3 DNA: TGTGCCAGCAGCTTGGGCTACGTGGCAGATACGCAGTATTTT. This sequence encodes CASSLGYVADTQYF.